The next 14 T cell receptor beta chains were all read from a single sample in a study of T cell repertoires in cytomegalovirus infection. TCRdb passed the reads through MiXCR, listing each CDR3 protein once. The table has roughly 280,000 distinct CDR3 sequences, around 9% seen once. Source material: PBMCs. These receptors all come from a human donor in good health (CMV status not recorded). Some clones in this sample may be carry-over from other donors' samples.

This clonotype was seen a few times. The CDR3 sequence: CASTLAGASYNEQFF. CDR3 nucleotide sequence: TGTGCCAGCACCCTAGCGGGGGCCTCCTACAATGAGCAGTTCTTC. The chain has TRBV7-6 and TRBJ2-1; the match to TRBD2 covers 10 bases. The CDR3 is 15 residues long. With V trimmed by 7 bases and J by 0 bases, 3 bases remained unmatched. Germline V gene sequence: CDR1 SGHVS, CDR2 FNYEAQ.

The sample holds many counts of this clonotype. The J gene is TRBJ2-5, the V gene TRBV7-9; tentative D call: TRBD1 (5 bases). Germline V gene data show CDR1 as SEHNR and CDR2 as FQNEAQ (reference sequence). The CDR3 has 17 amino acids. The ends were cut back, 7 bases at V and 1 base at J, with 22 bases in the middle. The CDR3 here is CASTHGDGRAGQETQYF. DNA for the CDR3: TGTGCCAGCACCCATGGAGATGGCAGGGCAGGCCAAGAGACCCAGTACTTC.

V is TRBV6-6 and J is TRBJ1-1; 9 bases line up with TRBD1. This CDR3 contains 14 residues. Germline V CDR1 and CDR2: MNHNY, SVGAGI (reference sequence). The V gene end was trimmed by 6 bases and the J gene end by 4 bases; junction bases not matched to a gene: 6. The CDR3 loop is CASRSGQGLTEAFF. CDR3 coding DNA: TGTGCCAGCAGATCCGGACAGGGGCTCACTGAAGCTTTCTTT.

This clonotype came up many times. V and J are TRBV6-2 or TRBV6-3 and TRBJ2-7, with a tentative D call TRBD2 (6 bases). Trimming shortened V by 2 bases and J by 6 bases, and 11 bases separated the two germline ends. Looked up from germline, CDR1 is MNHEY and CDR2 is SVGEGT. The CDR3 runs to 13 residues. The CDR3 DNA is TGTGCCAGCAGTTACGGAGGGTCTGGCGAGCAGTACTTC. It translates to CASSYGGSGEQYF.

This clonotype occurred many times. J is TRBJ2-7 and V is TRBV7-2, with no clear D. Trimming removed 5 bases from V and 4 bases from J, with 27 bases in between. The CDR3 totals 18 residues. Germline V gene data show CDR1 as SGHTA and CDR2 as FQGNSA. The CDR3 sequence is CASSPAGPHWNQSYEQYF. CDR3 DNA sequence: TGTGCCAGCAGCCCAGCTGGCCCCCACTGGAACCAGTCTTACGAGCAGTACTTC.

The table lists this clonotype with many counts. The chain recombines TRBV14 with TRBJ1-4; TRBD1 might be the D (6 bases). V shed 0 bases and J shed 8 bases, with 13 bases lying between them. CDR1 is SGHDN and CDR2 is FVKESK in the germline V gene. The CDR3 runs to 15 residues. The CDR3: CASSQDAGAGEKLFF. The CDR3 bases are TGTGCCAGCAGCCAAGATGCGGGGGCGGGAGAAAAACTGTTTTTT.

This clonotype has more than one count but fewer than ten. V usage is TRBV13 and J usage is TRBJ2-7; the match to TRBD1 covers 8 bases. The junction had 5 bases not matched to a gene; V was cut back by 7 bases and J by 0 bases. The CDR3 loop spans 14 amino acids. CDR1 is PRHDT and CDR2 is FYEKMQ in the germline V gene (reference sequence). The CDR3 DNA reads as TGTGCCAGCACCAGGACAGGGAACTCCTACGAGCAGTACTTC. Translation gives CASTRTGNSYEQYF.

This clonotype was recorded a few times. The rearrangement uses TRBV20-1 and TRBJ1-5; D unclear. Trimming pared 3 bases from V and 9 bases from J, leaving 18 bases between. The CDR3 is 14 residues long. Germline-derived CDR1 and CDR2 are DFQATT and SNEGSKA (reference sequence). This CDR3 reads CSARDPTLARPQHF. CDR3 sequence (DNA): TGCAGTGCTAGGGACCCTACCCTTGCGAGGCCCCAGCATTTT.

The chain is built from TRBV29-1 and TRBJ2-5; 8 bases agree with TRBD2. The CDR3 is made up of 14 amino acids. Germline V lookup: CDR1 SQVTM, CDR2 ANQGSEA. V gave up 6 bases and J gave up 4 bases; unmatched junction bases: 10. The CDR3 reads CSVGYGGVSETQYF. CDR3 coding DNA: TGCAGCGTGGGGTACGGGGGGGTATCAGAGACCCAGTACTTC.

The chain recombines TRBV20-1 with TRBJ2-7; 8 bases align to TRBD2. From germline, CDR1 is DFQATT and CDR2 SNEGSKA (reference sequence). This CDR3 spans 15 amino acids. The ends lost 0 bases at V and 2 bases at J; junction bases unmatched: 6. This CDR3 is CSARDLAGLAYEQYF. The CDR3 nucleotides are TGCAGTGCTAGAGATTTAGCGGGACTGGCCTACGAGCAGTACTTC.

CDR3 DNA sequence: TGTGCCCCGCATAAGTGGGAGACCCAGTACTTC. Encoded protein: CAPHKWETQYF. This rearrangement joins TRBV24-1 to TRBJ2-5; no reliable D call. Trimming removed 12 bases at V and 5 bases at J, with 12 bases between. CDR3 length: 11 amino acids. Germline assignment: CDR1 KGHDR and CDR2 SFDVKD.

In this sample, this clonotype turned up many times. The gene calls are TRBV7-2 and TRBJ1-5, with unresolved D. The CDR3 is 14 amino acids. The germline V and J ends were trimmed by 5 bases and 6 bases, with 14 bases remaining between them. Germline CDR1 and CDR2: SGHTA and FQGNSA. CDR3 sequence (DNA): TGTGCCAGCAGCCTGTCGGGAGGCGCTCAGCCCCAGCATTTT. It encodes CASSLSGGAQPQHF.

This clonotype was seen only once. One end of the junction is discordant with germline, which a read error may explain. The V and J genes are TRBV7-6 and TRBJ2-4, with D perhaps assigned TRBD1 or TRBD2 (5 bases each). There are 13 residues in the CDR3. The germline gives CDR1 SGHVS, CDR2 FNYEAQ. The DNA for the CDR3 is TGTGCCAGCAGCTTAGACAGCCGGGACCGCTTGCACTTC. Protein product: CASSLDSRDRLHF.

The chain carries TRBV7-9 and TRBJ1-3; no definite D call. Germline assignment: CDR1 SEHNR and CDR2 FQNEAQ (reference sequence). The CDR3 runs to 13 residues. V shed 2 bases and J shed 4 bases, with 6 bases lying between them. The CDR3 bases are TGTGCCAGCAGCTTACCGATAGGAAACACCATATATTTT. Protein product: CASSLPIGNTIYF.